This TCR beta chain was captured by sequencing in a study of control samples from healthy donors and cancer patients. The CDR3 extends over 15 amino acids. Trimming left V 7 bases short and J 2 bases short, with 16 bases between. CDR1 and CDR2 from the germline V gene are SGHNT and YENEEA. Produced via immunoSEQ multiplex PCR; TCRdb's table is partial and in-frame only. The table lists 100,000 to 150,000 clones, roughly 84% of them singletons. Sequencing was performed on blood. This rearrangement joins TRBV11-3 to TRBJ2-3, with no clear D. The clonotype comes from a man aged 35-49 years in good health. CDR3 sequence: CASTPGLSFTDTQYF. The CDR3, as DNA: TGTGCCAGCACGCCGGGCCTTTCATTCACAGATACGCAGTATTTT.